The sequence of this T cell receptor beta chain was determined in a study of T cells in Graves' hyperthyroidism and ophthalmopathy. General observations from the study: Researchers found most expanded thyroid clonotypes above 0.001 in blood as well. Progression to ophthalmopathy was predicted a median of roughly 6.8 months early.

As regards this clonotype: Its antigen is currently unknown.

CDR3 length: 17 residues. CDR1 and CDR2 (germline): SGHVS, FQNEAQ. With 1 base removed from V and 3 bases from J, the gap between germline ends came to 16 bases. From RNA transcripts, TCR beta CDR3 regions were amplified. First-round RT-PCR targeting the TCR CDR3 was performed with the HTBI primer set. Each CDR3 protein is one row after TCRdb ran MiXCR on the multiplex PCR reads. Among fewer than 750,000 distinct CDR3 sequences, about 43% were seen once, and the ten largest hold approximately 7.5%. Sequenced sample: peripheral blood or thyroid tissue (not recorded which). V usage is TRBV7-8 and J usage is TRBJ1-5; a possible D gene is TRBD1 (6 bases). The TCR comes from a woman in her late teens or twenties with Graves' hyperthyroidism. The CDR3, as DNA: TGTGCCAGCAGCTTAGGGAACAGGGAACCTCTCAATCAGCCCCAGCATTTT. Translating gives CASSLGNREPLNQPQHF. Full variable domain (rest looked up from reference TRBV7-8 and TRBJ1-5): GAGVSQSPRYKVAKRGQDVALRCDPISGHVSLFWYQQALGQGPEFLTYFQNEAQLDKSGLPSDRFFAERPEGSVSTLKIQRTQQEDSAVYLCASSLGNREPLNQPQHFGDGTRLSIL.